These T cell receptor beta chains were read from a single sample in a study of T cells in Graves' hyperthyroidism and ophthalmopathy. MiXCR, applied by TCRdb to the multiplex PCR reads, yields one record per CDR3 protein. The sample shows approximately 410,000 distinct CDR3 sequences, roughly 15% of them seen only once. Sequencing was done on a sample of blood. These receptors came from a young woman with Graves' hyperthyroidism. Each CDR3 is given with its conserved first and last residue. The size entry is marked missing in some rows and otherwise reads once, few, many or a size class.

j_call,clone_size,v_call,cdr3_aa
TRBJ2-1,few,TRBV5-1,CASSLEVASGYNEQFF
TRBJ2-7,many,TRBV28,CASSLGLLAGVKEQYF
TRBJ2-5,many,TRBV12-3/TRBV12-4,CASSPLLASETQYF
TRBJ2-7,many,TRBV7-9,CASSLAFRTSSSYEQYF
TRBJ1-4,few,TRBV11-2,CASSETGTGGEKLFF
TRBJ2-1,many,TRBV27,CASSLVGGGPGYEQFF
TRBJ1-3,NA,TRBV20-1,CSATPVGGPGNTIYF
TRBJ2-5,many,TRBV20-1,CSALGQGMGTQYF
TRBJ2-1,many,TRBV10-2,CASSEGPGEQFF
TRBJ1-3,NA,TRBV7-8,CASSLSPQSGNTIYF
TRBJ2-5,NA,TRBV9,CASSVGLASEVTQYF
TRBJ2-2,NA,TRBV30,CAWSSSGRGTGELFF
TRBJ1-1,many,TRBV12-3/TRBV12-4,CASKVAGNTEAFF
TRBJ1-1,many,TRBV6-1,CASSEVGANTEAFF
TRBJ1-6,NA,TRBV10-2,CASSGGGGNSPLHF
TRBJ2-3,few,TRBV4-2,CASSQESGSGADTQYF
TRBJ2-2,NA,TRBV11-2,CASSLIHGELFF
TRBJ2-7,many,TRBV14,CASSQAGGAEQYF
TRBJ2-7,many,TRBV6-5,CASSYSEGYEQYF
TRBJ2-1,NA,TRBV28,CASSLREYNEQFF
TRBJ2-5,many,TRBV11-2,CASSLGGPVRDVKETQYF
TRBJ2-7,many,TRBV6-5,CASSYSIAESVTYF
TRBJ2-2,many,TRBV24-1,CATSETSWDTGELFF
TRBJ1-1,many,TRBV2,CASRDDRGTEAFF
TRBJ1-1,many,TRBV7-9,CASSTPRTLGPMNTEAFF
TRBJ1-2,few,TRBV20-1,CSARGNSPNNYGYTF
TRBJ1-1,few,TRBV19,CASTLKLNTEAFF
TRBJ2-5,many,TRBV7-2,CASSLASVSRLAGDQETQYF
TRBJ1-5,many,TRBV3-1,CASSQGTGGANQPQHF
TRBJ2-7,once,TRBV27,CASSSRDRGGYEQYF
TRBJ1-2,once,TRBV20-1,CSARRGYTF
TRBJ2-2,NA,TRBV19,CASSIDRETSGRWTRELFF
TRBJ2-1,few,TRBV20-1,CSGEEGLMYNEQFF